The TCR beta chain described here comes from a study of blood T cell repertoires in COVID-19 (TCRdb year 2020). With regard to the full study: Collaborator samples came from the United States, Italy and Spain and covered acute and convalescent phases of COVID-19. The prospective study material was composed of cDNA or gDNA derived from T cells, B-cell-depleted T cells, or PBMCs. The dataset comprised deeply sampled blood TCRbeta repertoires from subjects exposed to, actively infected with, or recovered from COVID-19. The repertoires were released in a freely available public database meant as a resource for research on the immune response to SARS-CoV-2. Samples came from the ongoing ImmuneRACE study (first 160 participants) plus 1,254 subjects from 6 global collaborators. Nearly every sample came with metadata listing a de-identified subject ID, COVID-19 status, age in years and sex. Where available, HLA class I and class II types were taken from metadata supplied by the sample provider and were not determined by assay-based typing.

To note about this clone: This receptor's antigen is unknown. Base-call qualities are not available, and no considerably larger clone is one nucleotide away.

One collaborating source in Seattle enrolled patients while the patients were actively infected and followed the patients over time throughout the course of disease. Whole blood was collected in K2EDTA tubes by collaborating institutions according to the institutions' own protocols. For TCRbeta analysis, collaborator samples were shipped as frozen whole blood, as isolated PBMCs, or as DNA extracted from either sample type. The immunoSEQ Assay, a bias-controlled multiplex PCR, was used to amplify TCRbeta CDR3 regions from genomic DNA. Under the source paper's analysis protocol: Nucleated cell counts per sample were estimated from amplification of reference gene primers within the assay. To quantify the absolute abundance of each unique TCRbeta CDR3 rearrangement, sequence reads were collapsed and filtered. For each sample, productive Simpson clonality was calculated as the square root of Simpson's diversity index across productive rearrangements. TCRdb obtained this table from immuneACCESS and retained in-frame rearrangements with V and J assigned. These tables miss some clones; where compared with another copy, unresolved V genes account for less than half of the shortfall, and the remainder is unexplained. V, J and clone size are those of that table, while D and trimming were read from the DNA. In this sample the table shows about 180,000 clones, about three quarters of which occur a single time. Roughly 10% of the sample goes to the ten largest clones.

The CDR3 runs 16 residues from the cysteine to the phenylalanine. The entry retains the CDR3 DNA only, 48 bases that are in frame from base 1. In the germline V gene, CDR1 corresponds to SGHTA and CDR2 to FQGNSA. Trimming at the junction amounts to 1 base on V and 1 base on J, and the germline ends lie 13 bases apart. On the study overall, not on this receptor specifically: The amount of clinical and demographic metadata varied by source and participant and was provided uncurated.

Specimen: peripheral blood. This TCR was recovered from a woman over 75 with COVID-19, enrolled during active disease. This chain is built from TRBV7-2 and TRBJ1-2; the D gene cannot be named for sure. The CDR3 corresponds to CASSLVSRAGNYGYTF. In nucleotide form, the sequence is TGTGCCAGCAGCTTAGTTTCGCGAGCGGGTAACTATGGCTACACCTTC.